What follows are 22 T cell receptor beta chains derived from one specimen sequenced in a study of T cells in localized non-small cell lung cancer. Sequencing used immunoSEQ multiplex PCR; TCRdb keeps in-frame clones, though not all of them. This table has under 55,000 clones, around nine tenths appearing once. The sequenced sample was PBMCs, obtained before any cancer treatment. The source is a woman aged 35 to 69 with stage II lung adenocarcinoma.

This clone was observed a few times. The chain uses TRBV11-2 and TRBJ1-1, with a tentative D call TRBD1 (5 bases). Germline CDR1 SGHAT, CDR2 FQNNGV. CDR3 length: 13 amino acids. With 2 bases removed from V and 3 bases from J, the gap between germline ends came to 7 bases. The CDR3 nucleotides are TGTGCCAGCAGCTTAAGGGGATACACTGAAGCTTTCTTT. Translated: CASSLRGYTEAFF.

V and J are TRBV9 and TRBJ1-1; 12 bases agree with TRBD1. This CDR3 has 18 amino acids. Germline trimming cut 0 bases from V and 0 bases from J; bases unmatched to any gene: 6. Germline-derived CDR1 and CDR2 are SGDLS and YYNGEE. The CDR3 is CASSVGKGDRGLNTEAFF. The DNA of the CDR3 is TGTGCCAGCAGCGTAGGGAAGGGGGACAGGGGGCTGAACACTGAAGCTTTCTTT. The variable domain in full, completed from reference TRBV9 and TRBJ1-1, reads DSGVTQTPKHLITATGQRVTLRCSPRSGDLSVYWYQQSLDQGLQFLIQYYNGEERAKGNILERFSAQQFPDLHSELNLSSLELGDSALYFCASSVGKGDRGLNTEAFFGQGTRLTVV.

The chain carries TRBV6-5 and TRBJ1-2, with a weak D call TRBD1 (6 bases). The CDR3 spans 13 residues. Germline loops: CDR1 MNHEY, CDR2 SVGAGI. V lost 5 bases, J lost 8 bases, and 15 bases lay in between. The CDR3 DNA is TGTGCCAGCAGTCCCAGCGGGGGGGGCGGCTACACCTTC. This gives the protein CASSPSGGGGYTF.

The chain carries TRBV28 and TRBJ1-1; D uncertain. CDR1 is MDHEN and CDR2 is SYDVKM in the germline V gene. The length of the CDR3 is 12 residues. V dropped 10 bases and J dropped 1 base, with 10 bases sitting between them. The CDR3 nucleotides read TGTGCCACCACCAGAGGGAACACTGAAGCTTTCTTT. Amino acid sequence: CATTRGNTEAFF.

The rearrangement links TRBV9 to TRBJ2-1; no clear D gene. Germline V gene data show CDR1 as SGDLS and CDR2 as YYNGEE. The V and J ends lost 1 base and 4 bases respectively, with 6 bases between them. This CDR3 contains 13 residues. CDR3 residues: CASSVMLYNEQFF. Here the CDR3 DNA reads TGTGCCAGCAGCGTAATGCTTTACAATGAGCAGTTCTTC. The entire variable domain, with the rest obtained from reference TRBV9 and TRBJ2-1, is as follows: DSGVTQTPKHLITATGQRVTLRCSPRSGDLSVYWYQQSLDQGLQFLIQYYNGEERAKGNILERFSAQQFPDLHSELNLSSLELGDSALYFCASSVMLYNEQFFGPGTRLTVL.

The chain carries TRBV2 and TRBJ1-5; TRBD1 matches at 8 bases. The germline V gene encodes CDR1 SNHLY and CDR2 FYNNEI. V lost 4 bases and J lost 3; bases outside the gene matches: 5. The CDR3 is 15 residues long. Here the CDR3 reads CASSVQGADNQPQHF. CDR3 in DNA: TGTGCCAGCAGTGTGCAGGGGGCTGACAATCAGCCCCAGCATTTT.

The rearrangement uses TRBV5-1 and TRBJ1-1; no reliable D call. Trimming took off 1 base at V and 1 base at J, with 11 bases between the two ends. Germline CDR1 is SGHRS and CDR2 is YFSETQ. The CDR3 has 15 residues. CDR3 protein: CASSLTSSGNTEAFF. For the CDR3, the DNA is TGCGCCAGCAGCTTGACGAGCAGTGGGAACACTGAAGCTTTCTTT. The full variable domain, completed using reference TRBV5-1 and TRBJ1-1, is KAGVTQTPRYLIKTRGQQVTLSCSPISGHRSVSWYQQTPGQGLQFLFEYFSETQRNKGNFPGRFSGRQFSNSRSEMNVSTLELGDSALYLCASSLTSSGNTEAFFGQGTRLTVV.

The genes are TRBV18 and TRBJ1-1, with 9 bases that match TRBD1. Germline lookup yields CDR1 KGHSH and CDR2 LQKENI. The CDR3 consists of 16 residues. J gave up 4 bases and V 0 bases, and 6 bases lay outside the gene matches. CDR3 sequence reads: CASSPPGQGMSTEAFF. The DNA for the CDR3 is TGTGCCAGCTCACCACCCGGACAGGGGATGAGCACTGAAGCTTTCTTT. Drawing the rest from reference TRBV18 and TRBJ1-1, the complete variable domain is NAGVMQNPRHLVRRRGQEARLRCSPMKGHSHVYWYRQLPEEGLKFMVYLQKENIIDESGMPKERFSAEFPKEGPSILRIQQVVRGDSAAYFCASSPPGQGMSTEAFFGQGTRLTVV.

The rearrangement uses TRBV19 and TRBJ2-7; D perhaps matches TRBD2 (6 bases). The length of the CDR3 is 15 residues. Germline V lookup: CDR1 LNHDA, CDR2 SQIVND (reference sequence). V was shortened by 1 base and J by 0 bases, with 10 bases between the two germline ends. CDR3 coding DNA: TGTGCCAGTAGTATAGCCGCGACTAGCTCCTACGAGCAGTACTTC. Translating it yields CASSIAATSSYEQYF.

The chain employs TRBV7-2 and TRBJ2-7; unclear D gene. CDR1 and CDR2 (germline): SGHTA, FQGNSA. The CDR3 contains 15 residues. Trimming cost V 1 base and J 0 bases, with 10 bases left between them. The CDR3 DNA follows: TGTGCCAGCAGCTTAGTTGCGATCGGCTCCTACGAGCAGTACTTC. It encodes CASSLVAIGSYEQYF. Together with reference TRBV7-2 and TRBJ2-7, the CDR3 gives the full variable domain: GAGVSQSPSNKVTEKGKDVELRCDPISGHTALYWYRQSLGQGLEFLIYFQGNSAPDKSGLPSDRFSAERTGGSVSTLTIQRTQQEDSAVYLCASSLVAIGSYEQYFGPGTRLTVT.

This clone appeared once. This chain uses TRBV14 with TRBJ1-2; no clear D. Germline assignment: CDR1 SGHDN and CDR2 FVKESK. CDR3 length: 16 residues. V was shortened by 0 bases and J by 2 bases, with 13 bases between the two germline ends. The CDR3 here is CASSQDFGEPNYGYTF. In nucleotides, the CDR3 is TGTGCCAGCAGCCAAGATTTTGGAGAACCCAACTATGGCTACACCTTC. The whole variable domain, remainder taken from reference TRBV14 and TRBJ1-2, is EAGVTQFPSHSVIEKGQTVTLRCDPISGHDNLYWYRRVMGKEIKFLLHFVKESKQDESGMPNNRFLAERTGGTYSTLKVQPAELEDSGVYFCASSQDFGEPNYGYTFGSGTRLTVV.

The rearrangement links TRBV10-3 to TRBJ1-1; the D gene is possibly TRBD1 (5 bases). Trimming left V 2 bases short and J 1 base short, with 5 bases between. The CDR3 consists of 13 residues. Germline CDR1 reads ENHRY; CDR2 reads SYGVKD. The CDR3 DNA sequence: TGTGCCATCAGTGAGAGGGGGAACACTGAAGCTTTCTTT. This translates into CAISERGNTEAFF.

CDR3 sequence (DNA): TGTGCCAGCAGCATGGTAGGGGATACAGATACGCAGTATTTT. Translation gives CASSMVGDTDTQYF. V gene TRBV5-4 combines with J gene TRBJ2-3; possibly TRBD1 for D (5 bases). Per the germline V gene, CDR1 is SGHNT and CDR2 is YYREEE (reference sequence). The CDR3 extends over 14 amino acids. The germline V and J ends were trimmed by 4 bases and 3 bases, with 12 bases remaining between them. Looking up the rest from reference TRBV5-4 and TRBJ2-3 gives the full variable domain: ETGVTQSPTHLIKTRGQQVTLRCSSQSGHNTVSWYQQALGQGPQFIFQYYREEENGRGNFPPRFSGLQFPNYSSELNVNALELDDSALYLCASSMVGDTDTQYFGPGTRLTVL.

J is TRBJ1-1 and V is TRBV6-1; D is uncertain. The germline V gene has CDR1 MNHNS and CDR2 SASEGT. The CDR3 is made up of 15 amino acids. V was pared by 4 bases and J by 5 bases, with 17 bases between. The DNA of the CDR3 is TGTGCCAGCAGTGGTTGGGATCCGGGAAGGACTGAAGCTTTCTTT. The encoded protein is CASSGWDPGRTEAFF.

V and J are TRBV9 and TRBJ2-3; TRBD2 aligns across 10 bases. The CDR3 has 17 amino acids. Trimming removed 0 bases from V and 1 base from J; junction bases left unmatched: 5. Germline CDR1 and CDR2: SGDLS and YYNGEE. The CDR3 DNA is TGTGCCAGCAGCGTAGCTACAAGCGGGGGGGGCACAGATACGCAGTATTTT. Protein product: CASSVATSGGGTDTQYF.

The chain carries TRBV5-1 and TRBJ2-2; D is uncertain. Looked up from germline, CDR1 is SGHRS and CDR2 is YFSETQ. The CDR3 is 17 residues long. With 0 bases removed from V and 0 bases from J, the gap between germline ends came to 12 bases. CDR3 coding DNA: TGCGCCAGCAGCTTGGGCAGGTTGAGCGCGAACACCGGGGAGCTGTTTTTT. It yields the protein CASSLGRLSANTGELFF.

V is TRBV7-2 and J is TRBJ1-2, with 7 bases aligning to TRBD1. Germline trimming cut 6 bases from V and 8 bases from J; bases unmatched to any gene: 12. The CDR3 totals 14 residues. Germline V gene sequence: CDR1 SGHTA, CDR2 FQGNSA. This CDR3 is CASRREQGKDGYTF. The DNA for the CDR3 is TGTGCCAGCAGACGCGAACAGGGGAAGGACGGCTACACCTTC.

The chain has TRBV9 and TRBJ1-3, with no clear D. The germline V gene encodes CDR1 SGDLS and CDR2 YYNGEE. Deletions cut 0 bases from V and 0 bases from J, with 4 bases between. The CDR3 loop spans 14 amino acids. The CDR3 nucleotides are TGTGCCAGCAGCGTAGGCACCTCTGGAAACACCATATATTTT. Translating it yields CASSVGTSGNTIYF.

The chain uses TRBV5-4 and TRBJ2-1; 7 nucleotides match TRBD2. The J segment lost 6 bases and the V segment lost 2 bases, leaving 5 bases of the junction unmatched. The CDR3 has 14 residues. CDR1 is SGHNT and CDR2 is YYREEE in the germline V gene (reference sequence). The CDR3 DNA is TGTGCCAGCAGCTTACCGGGGAGGGGCAATGAGCAGTTCTTC. Protein: CASSLPGRGNEQFF.

This clone was seen a handful of times. The rearrangement uses TRBV5-1 and TRBJ2-5; 8 nucleotides match TRBD1. V dropped 0 bases and J dropped 5; count of bases not matched to a gene: 12. From germline, CDR1 is SGHRS and CDR2 YFSETQ. The CDR3 totals 17 residues. The CDR3 sequence: CASSLAGTGRRGETQYF. CDR3 DNA: TGCGCCAGCAGCTTGGCCGGGACAGGCCGCCGGGGGGAGACCCAGTACTTC.

The gene calls are TRBV25-1 and TRBJ1-4; no firm D call. The CDR3 has 14 residues. In germline, CDR1 is MGHDK, CDR2 SYGVNS. Deletions cut 5 bases from V and 8 bases from J, with 15 bases between. The CDR3: CASSRPSLDEKLFF. CDR3 nucleotide sequence: TGTGCCAGCAGTAGGCCCAGCTTAGACGAAAAACTGTTTTTT. Full variable domain (missing parts from reference TRBV25-1 and TRBJ1-4): EADIYQTPRYLVIGTGKKITLECSQTMGHDKMYWYQQDPGMELHLIHYSYGVNSTEKGDLSSESTVSRIRTEHFPLTLESARPSHTSQYLCASSRPSLDEKLFFGSGTQLSVL.

V and J are TRBV6-9 and TRBJ1-2, with D tentatively TRBD1 (5 bases). Trimming removed 6 bases from V and 4 bases from J, with 18 bases in between. Germline CDR1 is MNHGY and CDR2 is SVAAGI. The CDR3 sequence is 15 residues long. CDR3 coding DNA: TGTGCCAGCAGCCTACAGGCGGGCAGCGTCTATGGCTACACCTTC. It codes for CASSLQAGSVYGYTF.